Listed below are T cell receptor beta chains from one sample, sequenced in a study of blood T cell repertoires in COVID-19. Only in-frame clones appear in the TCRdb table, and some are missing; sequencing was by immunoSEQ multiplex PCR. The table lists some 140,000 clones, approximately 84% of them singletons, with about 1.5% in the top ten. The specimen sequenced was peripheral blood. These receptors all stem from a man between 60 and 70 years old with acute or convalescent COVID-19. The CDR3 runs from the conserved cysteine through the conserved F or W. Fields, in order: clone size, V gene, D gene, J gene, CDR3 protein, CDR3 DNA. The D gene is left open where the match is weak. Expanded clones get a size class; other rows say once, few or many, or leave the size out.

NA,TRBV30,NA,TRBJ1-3,CAWSQGLTGNTIYF,TGTGCCTGGAGTCAGGGACTCACTGGAAACACCATATATTTT
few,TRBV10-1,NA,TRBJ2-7,CASSENSPYEQYF,TGCGCCAGCAGTGAGAACAGCCCCTACGAGCAGTACTTC
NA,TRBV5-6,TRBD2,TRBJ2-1,CASSHTSGGADEQFF,TGTGCCAGCAGCCACACTAGCGGGGGGGCGGATGAGCAGTTCTTC
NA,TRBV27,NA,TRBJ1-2,CASSLFQGNYGYTF,TGTGCCAGCAGTTTATTTCAGGGGAACTATGGCTACACCTTC
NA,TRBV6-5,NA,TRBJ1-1,CASRHTGGDTEAFF,TGTGCCAGCAGACACACAGGAGGGGACACTGAAGCTTTCTTT
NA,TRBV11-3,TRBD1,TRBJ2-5,CASSPTGMETQYF,TGTGCCAGCAGCCCGACAGGGATGGAGACCCAGTACTTC
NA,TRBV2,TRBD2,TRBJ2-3,CASSDSIWGGRGTDTQYF,TGTGCCAGCAGTGATAGTATCTGGGGCGGGAGGGGCACAGATACGCAGTATTTT
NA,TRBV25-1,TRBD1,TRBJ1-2,CASSDPGGNYGYTF,TGTGCCAGCAGTGACCCAGGGGGTAACTATGGCTACACCTTC
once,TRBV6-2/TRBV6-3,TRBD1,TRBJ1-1,CASSYVTGLNTEAFF,TGTGCCAGCAGTTACGTGACAGGGTTGAACACTGAAGCTTTCTTT
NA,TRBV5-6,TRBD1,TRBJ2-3,CASSFSGTGVKDTQYF,TGTGCCAGCAGCTTCTCCGGGACAGGGGTAAAAGATACGCAGTATTTT
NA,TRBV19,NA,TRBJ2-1,CASSIDLASGEQFF,TGTGCCAGTAGTATAGATCTGGCATCGGGTGAGCAGTTCTTC
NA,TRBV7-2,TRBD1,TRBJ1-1,CASSLARGTEAFF,TGTGCCAGCAGCTTAGCCAGGGGGACTGAAGCTTTCTTT
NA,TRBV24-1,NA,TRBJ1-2,CATSDRGPNYGYTF,TGTGCCACCAGTGATAGAGGCCCTAACTATGGCTACACCTTC
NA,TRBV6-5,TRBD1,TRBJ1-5,CASTLDRAVQHF,TGTGCCAGCACTCTGGACAGGGCGGTTCAGCATTTT
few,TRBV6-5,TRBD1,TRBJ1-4,CASTFWTGGDEKLFF,TGTGCCAGCACATTTTGGACAGGGGGCGATGAAAAACTGTTTTTT
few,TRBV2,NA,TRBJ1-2,CASSDLSRGYTF,TGTGCCAGCAGTGATTTGTCTCGTGGCTACACCTTC
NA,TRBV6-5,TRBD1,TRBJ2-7,CASMGQSSYEQYF,TGTGCCAGCATGGGACAGAGCTCCTACGAGCAGTACTTC
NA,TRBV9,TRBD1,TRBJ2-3,CASSTRQGGTDTQYF,TGTGCCAGCAGCACCAGACAGGGGGGCACAGATACGCAGTATTTT
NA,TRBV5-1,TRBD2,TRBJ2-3,CASSLEPSGLGADTQYF,TGCGCCAGCAGCTTGGAGCCTAGCGGGCTGGGGGCAGATACGCAGTATTTT
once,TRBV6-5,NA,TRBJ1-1,CASSTSWGSNTEAFF,NA
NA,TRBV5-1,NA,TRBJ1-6,CASSLDRTNSPLHF,TGCGCCAGCAGCTTAGACAGAACCAATTCACCCCTCCACTTT
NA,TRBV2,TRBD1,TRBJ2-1,CASSEPPGQGNEQFF,TGTGCCAGCAGTGAACCTCCGGGACAGGGAAATGAGCAGTTCTTC
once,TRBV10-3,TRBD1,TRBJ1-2,CAISESGDRANYGYTF,TGTGCCATCAGTGAGTCGGGGGACAGGGCTAACTATGGCTACACCTTC
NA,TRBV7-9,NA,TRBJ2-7,CASSLAAGINEQYF,TGTGCCAGCAGCTTAGCGGCGGGGATCAACGAGCAGTACTTC
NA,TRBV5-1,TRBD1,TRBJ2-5,CASSVGTGGVETQYF,TGCGCCAGCAGCGTCGGGACAGGGGGTGTGGAGACCCAGTACTTC
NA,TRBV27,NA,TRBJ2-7,CASRTQPGEQYF,TGTGCCAGCAGGACCCAGCCGGGCGAGCAGTACTTC
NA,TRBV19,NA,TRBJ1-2,CASSRDRRVDYGYTF,TGTGCCAGTAGTCGCGATAGGAGGGTTGACTATGGCTACACCTTC
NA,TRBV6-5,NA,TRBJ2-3,CASSLDRLLTGTQYF,TGTGCCAGCAGTTTGGACAGACTATTGACGGGTACGCAGTATTTT